One T cell receptor (beta chain) is described in this entry. These data come from a study of blood T cells in healthy people across ages. V lost 5 bases and J lost 4, with 11 bases in between. The CDR3 is 14 residues long. Per the germline V gene, CDR1 is SGHTA and CDR2 is FQGNSA. Primed by a sample-barcoded 5' primer and a J-beta primer mix, a second PCR proceeded for about 7 to 11 cycles. MiXCR, applied by TCRdb to the 5' RACE reads, yields one record per CDR3 protein. In the table there are 750,000 to 950,000 distinct CDR3 sequences, just under 30% of which are singletons. The sample also formed part of further work on T cells of mothers and their children. That publication notes: Sequencing got over 8 million TCR beta CDR3 reads from each mother and several million from each child.

Material: blood. The TCR originated in a woman between 40 and 50 years old in good health. The chain recombines TRBV7-2 with TRBJ1-4; D is possibly TRBD1 (6 bases). The CDR3 is CASSPDRFNEKLFF. In nucleotides, the CDR3 is TGTGCCAGCAGCCCAGACAGGTTTAATGAAAAACTGTTTTTT.